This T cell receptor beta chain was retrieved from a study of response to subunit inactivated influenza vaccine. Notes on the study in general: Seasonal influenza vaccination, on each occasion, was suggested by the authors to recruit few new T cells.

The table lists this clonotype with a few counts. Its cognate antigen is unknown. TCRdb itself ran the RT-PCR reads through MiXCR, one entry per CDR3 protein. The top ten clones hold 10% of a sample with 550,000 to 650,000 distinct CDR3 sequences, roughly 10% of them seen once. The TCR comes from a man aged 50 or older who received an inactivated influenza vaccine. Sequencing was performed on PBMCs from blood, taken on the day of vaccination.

In DNA form, the CDR3 reads TGCAGTGCTAGCGGGAGCCCAGATACGCAGTATTTT. This codes for CSASGSPDTQYF. The J gene is TRBJ2-3, the V gene TRBV20-1; D is possibly TRBD2 (6 bases). This CDR3 is 12 amino acids long. Trimming left V 3 bases short and J 4 bases short, with 8 bases between. CDR1 and CDR2 (germline): DFQATT, SNEGSKA (reference sequence).